Detailed here is one T cell receptor (beta chain). What antigen it recognizes has not been identified. No base qualities exist here, and no much larger clone lies one base off it. The CDR3 regions of human TCRbeta chains were analyzed by immunosequencing. Concerning the study's data processing: TCRs in the repertoires were matched against a reference library of SARS-CoV-2-specific TCRs that had been generated with the MIRA antigen-specificity platform. Breadth was defined as the fraction of unique TCRs that were SARS-CoV-2-associated. Depth was defined as the fraction of total T cells that were SARS-CoV-2-associated. Using the MIRA data, each spike-specific TCR was mapped to the spike region that the TCR reacts to and placed in a CD4 or CD8 class. Log10-transformed breadth and depth values were compared by one-way ANOVA with Sidak's multiple comparisons tests. Drawn from immuneACCESS, this table holds only the in-frame rearrangements with V and J called that TCRdb kept. Clones are partly lost; checked studies trace under half to an unresolved V gene and leave the rest unexplained. V and J calls plus clone size are reproduced from that table; the DNA served to infer D and trimming. This sample lists around 66,000 clones; 79% were detected once. The ten largest make up 20% to 30% of the sample.

The record originates from a study of T cell responses to AZD1222 COVID-19 vaccine (dated by TCRdb to 2020 to 2022). Context from the whole study: A total of about 240 trial participants underwent TCR sequencing, of whom 200 to 220 received two doses of AZD1222 and approximately 25 received two doses of the MenACWY control vaccine. Trial participants were enrolled into age subgroups of 18-55, 56-69 and 70-plus years, which contained around 150, 29 and 61 TCR-sequenced participants, respectively.

Interpreted using the paper, the time point label stands for: baseline before first vaccination. Read against the paper, the sample's treatment or condition label means: meningococcal conjugate vaccine given as trial control. Vaccinee samples were obtained from the UK trials COV001 and COV002, which included a single-blind randomized controlled phase 2/3 trial of AZD1222 (ChAdOx1 nCoV-19) in healthy adults. For TCRbeta chain sequencing, PBMC samples were collected from trial participants at day 0 and at day 28 after the second dose. General findings and caveats noted by the study authors: Participants were mostly white British and included more females than males, and it was suggested by the authors that clonal diversity may have been underestimated. In the small 56-69-year group, the increase in depth fell short of significance, most likely because of low power. A significant rise in spike-specific TCR breadth and depth was observed after two AZD1222 doses relative to day 0 and relative to MenACWY recipients. Only a handful of AZD1222 recipients were SARS-CoV-2 seropositive at baseline, limiting conclusions about previously exposed vaccinees. The whole spike protein was spanned by vaccine-associated CD4 TCRs, and dominant responses were seen in regions 160-218 and 743-854. Epitopes outside the regions mutated in the B.1.351 and B.1.1.7 variants were reportedly recognized by nearly half of the unique spike-specific TCRs. Because no day 14 peak-response samples were available, the repertoires could be characterized only after the peak T cell response.

The CDR3, cysteine through phenylalanine, is 13 amino acids long. Only CDR3 DNA remains: 39 bases, in frame from the first base. The germline V gene gives CDR1 as MRHNA and CDR2 as SNTAGT. V and J lose 4 bases and 0 bases, and a span of 4 bases separates them. Material: peripheral blood, obtained on day 0 of MenACWY control vaccination. The chain employs TRBV6-4 and TRBJ1-5; the D gene is not confidently resolved. The receptor was derived from an adult in good health. The sequenced DNA: TGTGCCAGCAGTGTAGATAGCAATCAGCCCCAGCATTTT. Translated, it gives CASSVDSNQPQHF.